This record looks at one T cell receptor (beta chain) sequence and its context. CDR1 is SGHAT, CDR2 FQNNGV, per germline. With 5 bases removed from V and 4 bases from J, the gap between germline ends came to 11 bases. The CDR3 spans 13 residues. This record belongs to a study of blood T cell repertoires in COVID-19. At the level of the study: T cells, B-cell-depleted T cells, or PBMCs provided the cDNA or gDNA that served as material.

Sequencing was performed with immunoSEQ multiplex PCR; in TCRdb, only in-frame clones are kept and a portion is missing. The sample yields some 700,000 clones, 90% seen once. V gene TRBV11-2 combines with J gene TRBJ1-2, with a tentative D call TRBD1 (5 bases). This sequence was found in a young woman with acute or convalescent COVID-19. The specimen sequenced was peripheral blood. CDR3 in DNA: TGTGCCAGCAGCCTAATAGGGGCCTATGGCTACACCTTC. Its protein is CASSLIGAYGYTF.